The 24 T cell receptor beta chains presented below share a single source sample, sequenced in a study of cytomegalovirus exposure and HLA in healthy donors. The PCR used 60 Vbeta and 13 Jbeta primers. The repertoire was sequenced with immunoSEQ multiplex PCR; TCRdb's copy has only in-frame clones and lacks some. This sample has roughly 230,000 clones, with about 85% found just once. The sequenced sample was PBMCs. These receptors all come from a girl aged 2 to 9 in good health and CMV-seronegative.

This chain joins TRBV30 and TRBJ2-3; 8 bases are shared with TRBD2. CDR1 and CDR2 from the germline V gene are GTSNPN and SVGIG (reference sequence). The CDR3 spans 14 residues. The V gene end was trimmed by 3 bases and the J gene end by 2 bases; junction bases not matched to a gene: 4. CDR3 bases: TGTGCCTGGAGCCCCGGGGGGGACACAGATACGCAGTATTTT. This translates into CAWSPGGDTDTQYF.

This clone was detected a few times. J is TRBJ2-5 and V is TRBV5-1, with 9 bases aligning to TRBD1. CDR3 length: 14 amino acids. The V and J ends lost 5 bases and 3 bases, in that order; junction bases with no gene match: 5. The germline V gene encodes CDR1 SGHRS and CDR2 YFSETQ. The CDR3 DNA follows: TGCGCCAGCAGGGGGACAGGGATGGAAGAGACCCAGTACTTC. The encoded protein is CASRGTGMEETQYF.

The V and J genes are TRBV7-2 and TRBJ2-4, with 9 bases aligning to TRBD2. This CDR3 comprises 17 residues. The germline gives CDR1 SGHTA, CDR2 FQGNSA. Trimming took 1 base from V and 1 from J; bases not matched to a gene: 5. The CDR3 DNA reads TGTGCCAGCAGCTTAGAGGCGGGGGGGCCGGCCAAAAACATTCAGTACTTC. Translated: CASSLEAGGPAKNIQYF.

Turning to this clone: At one end, the junction sequence differs from germline, possibly due to a read error. The chain joins TRBV7-9 to TRBJ2-1, with D maybe TRBD2 (6 bases). CDR3 length: 17 residues. Germline CDR1 reads SEHNR; CDR2 reads FQNEAQ (reference sequence). This CDR3 is CSSSFSAGTAPYNEQFF. CDR3 DNA sequence: TGTTCCAGCAGTTTTAGTGCGGGGACGGCCCCCTACAATGAGCAGTTCTTC.

The V gene is TRBV5-6, the J gene TRBJ1-3, with D uncertain. Trimming left V 4 bases short and J 4 bases short, with 12 bases between. Germline assignment: CDR1 SGHDT and CDR2 YYEEEE. The CDR3 loop spans 14 amino acids. CDR3 DNA sequence: TGTGCCAGCAGCCCTGGGAGGGTCGGAAACACCATATATTTT. It translates to CASSPGRVGNTIYF.

The V and J genes are TRBV19 and TRBJ2-1; the match to TRBD2 covers 10 bases. There are 17 residues in the CDR3. V shed 1 base and J 9 bases; nucleotides not matched to a gene: 12. Germline V CDR1 and CDR2: LNHDA, SQIVND (reference sequence). The CDR3 sequence is CASSIGGRLAGVREQFF. The DNA of the CDR3 is TGTGCCAGTAGTATAGGGGGGAGGCTAGCGGGAGTCCGTGAGCAGTTCTTC.

The chain combines TRBV2 with TRBJ1-2; 8 nucleotides match TRBD1. Trimming cost V 6 bases and J 4 bases; bases outside gene matches: 7. CDR3 length equals 14 residues. Germline V gene sequence: CDR1 SNHLY, CDR2 FYNNEI. Written as DNA, the CDR3 is TGTGCCAGCAGAGTGGACAGGGCTGGCTATGGCTACACCTTC. This sequence encodes CASRVDRAGYGYTF.

This clone was detected a few times. The rearrangement links TRBV11-3 to TRBJ1-1, with D possibly matching TRBD1 (6 bases). Trimming cost V 5 bases and J 4 bases, with 14 bases left between them. The CDR3 consists of 14 residues. CDR1 and CDR2 from the germline V gene are SGHNT and YENEEA. The CDR3: CASSLTGEGTEAFF. The CDR3 DNA follows: TGTGCCAGCAGCCTGACAGGCGAGGGCACTGAAGCTTTCTTT.

The chain has TRBV7-8 and TRBJ2-2, with 11 bases lining up with TRBD2. The junction had 8 bases not matched to a gene; V was cut back by 1 base and J by 1 base. This CDR3 is built from 19 residues. CDR1 is SGHVS, CDR2 FQNEAQ, per germline. The CDR3 nucleotides are TGTGCCAGCAGCTTAGTACGGACTAGCGGGCACTTGAACACCGGGGAGCTGTTTTTT. Protein sequence: CASSLVRTSGHLNTGELFF.

The J gene is TRBJ1-3, the V gene TRBV30, with D tentatively TRBD1 (6 bases). This CDR3 spans 15 amino acids. The V gene's germline CDR1 is GTSNPN and CDR2 SVGIG (reference sequence). Trimming stripped 2 bases from V and 2 bases from J, with 13 bases between. Here the CDR3 reads CAWSPRGAAGNTIYF. CDR3 nucleotides: TGTGCCTGGAGTCCCCGGGGGGCGGCTGGAAACACCATATATTTT.

The chain is built from TRBV25-1 and TRBJ2-4, with a tentative D call TRBD2 (7 bases). Germline V gene lookup returns CDR1 MGHDK and CDR2 SYGVNS. This CDR3 comprises 16 residues. With 4 bases removed from V and 1 base from J, the gap between germline ends came to 14 bases. This CDR3 is CASSGGGRGAKNIQYF. CDR3 nucleotides: TGTGCCAGCAGTGGTGGAGGGAGGGGGGCCAAAAACATTCAGTACTTC.

The genes are TRBV5-5 and TRBJ1-3; 10 nucleotides align to TRBD1. The CDR3 is 16 residues long. Per germline, CDR1 SGHKS and CDR2 YYEKEE (reference sequence). The trim removed 2 bases at V and 2 bases at J, leaving 4 bases unmatched. CDR3 bases: TGTGCCAGCAGCTTATTCGGGACAGGGGCTGGAAACACCATATATTTT. It codes for CASSLFGTGAGNTIYF. The whole variable domain, filled in from reference TRBV5-5 and TRBJ1-3, reads DAGVTQSPTHLIKTRGQQVTLRCSPISGHKSVSWYQQVLGQGPQFIFQYYEKEERGRGNFPDRFSARQFPNYSSELNVNALLLGDSALYLCASSLFGTGAGNTIYFGEGSWLTVV.

This clone was detected only a few times. The chain uses TRBV2 and TRBJ2-1, with TRBD2 matching over 12 bases. After removal of 6 bases from V and 7 bases from J, the junction contained 4 bases not matched to a gene. The CDR3 consists of 14 residues. Germline CDR1 SNHLY, CDR2 FYNNEI. CDR3 coding DNA: TGTGCCAGCAGATGGACTAGCGGGGAGAATGAGCAGTTCTTC. Its translation: CASRWTSGENEQFF. Filled out from reference TRBV2 and TRBJ2-1, the complete variable domain reads EPEVTQTPSHQVTQMGQEVILRCVPISNHLYFYWYRQILGQKVEFLVSFYNNEISEKSEIFDDQFSVERPDGSNFTLKIRSTKLEDSAMYFCASRWTSGENEQFFGPGTRLTVL.

J is TRBJ2-3 and V is TRBV15, with D unresolved. The V gene lost 3 bases and the J gene lost 3 bases, with 10 bases spanning the gap. The CDR3 is 14 residues long. Germline CDR1 and CDR2: LNHNV and YYDKDF (reference sequence). The DNA for the CDR3 is TGTGCCACCAGCAGGCCGCCACTAACAGATACGCAGTATTTT. Protein product: CATSRPPLTDTQYF. The whole variable domain, remainder taken from reference TRBV15 and TRBJ2-3, is DAMVIQNPRYQVTQFGKPVTLSCSQTLNHNVMYWYQQKSSQAPKLLFHYYDKDFNNEADTPDNFQSRRPNTSFCFLDIRSPGLGDTAMYLCATSRPPLTDTQYFGPGTRLTVL.

This clone has just one count. The chain's CDR3 is CASRTETGELFF. In nucleotides, the CDR3 is TGCGCCAGCAGGACAGAGACCGGGGAGCTGTTTTTT. The chain carries TRBV10-2 and TRBJ2-2; weak D call: TRBD1 (5 bases). Trimming removed 6 bases from V and 5 bases from J, with 7 bases in between. The CDR3 covers 12 residues. The germline V gene encodes CDR1 WSHSY and CDR2 SAAADI.

Only a few counts were recorded for this clone. The chain uses TRBV11-2 and TRBJ2-1; D remains ambiguous. Deletions cut 1 base from V and 4 bases from J, with 14 bases between. Germline V lookup: CDR1 SGHAT, CDR2 FQNNGV. The CDR3 is 16 amino acids. The CDR3 coding sequence is TGTGCCAGCAGCTTAGCGTTCCTAGTTGTATACAATGAGCAGTTCTTC. It yields the protein CASSLAFLVVYNEQFF.

Written as DNA, the CDR3 is TGTGCCAGCAGTTCAGGTACGCAAAAAGCTTTCTTT. Residues: CASSSGTQKAFF. The V call is TRBV6-1, the J call TRBJ1-1; unclear D gene. The germline V gene encodes CDR1 MNHNS and CDR2 SASEGT. V was pared by 5 bases and J by 9 bases, with 13 bases between. The CDR3 has 12 amino acids.

The chain carries TRBV6-1 and TRBJ2-7; 11 bases are a match to TRBD1. The germline CDR1 and CDR2 sequences are MNHNS and SASEGT. Trimming cost V 4 bases and J 3 bases; bases outside gene matches: 11. This CDR3 comprises 17 residues. The CDR3 DNA reads TGTGCCAGCAGTGCCGGACAGGGGGCGCCCAGGTTCTACGAGCAGTACTTC. It is translated as CASSAGQGAPRFYEQYF.

The CDR3, as DNA: TGTGCCAGCAGTGCCTGGACAGAGAAAAACATTCAGTACTTC. Translation gives CASSAWTEKNIQYF. The chain combines TRBV27 with TRBJ2-4; the D gene is possibly TRBD1 (6 bases). Germline lookup yields CDR1 MNHEY and CDR2 SMNVEV (reference sequence). Trimming pared 5 bases from V and 4 bases from J, leaving 12 bases between. CDR3 length equals 14 residues.

The chain has TRBV30 and TRBJ2-4; D possibly corresponds to TRBD2 (5 bases). This CDR3 has 15 residues. CDR1 and CDR2 from the germline V gene are GTSNPN and SVGIG (reference sequence). The ends were cut back, 7 bases at V and 0 bases at J, with 16 bases in the middle. CDR3 region: CAYTVLAGAKNIQYF. CDR3 coding DNA: TGTGCCTACACGGTTCTCGCGGGAGCCAAAAACATTCAGTACTTC. The complete variable domain, with remaining parts taken from reference TRBV30 and TRBJ2-4, reads SQTIHQWPATLVQPVGSPLSLECTVEGTSNPNLYWYRQAAGRGLQLLFYSVGIGQISSEVPQNLSASRPQDRQFILSSKKLLLSDSGFYLCAYTVLAGAKNIQYFGAGTRLSVL.

The chain links TRBV27 to TRBJ2-7; 7 bases map to TRBD1. V lost 4 bases and J lost 0; bases outside the gene matches: 6. The germline CDR1 and CDR2 sequences are MNHEY and SMNVEV (reference sequence). The CDR3 is made up of 15 amino acids. The CDR3 sequence: CASSSTTGNSYEQYF. As DNA, the CDR3 is TGTGCCAGCAGTTCTACGACAGGGAACTCCTACGAGCAGTACTTC.

CDR3 region: CASSAQGSSYEQYF. The CDR3 coding sequence is TGCGCCAGCAGCGCCCAGGGGAGCTCCTACGAGCAGTACTTC. V gene TRBV4-1 combines with J gene TRBJ2-7, with D possibly TRBD1 on 6 matching bases. The V and J ends lost 5 bases and 0 bases respectively, with 11 bases between them. CDR1 and CDR2 (germline): MGHRA, YSYEKL. The CDR3 has 14 residues.

The rearrangement links TRBV23-1 to TRBJ1-2; TRBD1 is a possible D gene (6 bases). TRBV23-1 is an open reading frame, and its role is uncertain. The CDR3 is made up of 15 amino acids. Trimming stripped 6 bases from V and 3 bases from J, with 17 bases between. In DNA, the CDR3 is TGCGCCAGCAGCCGATGGGCAGGGGAGCACTATGGCTACACCTTC. Its protein is CASSRWAGEHYGYTF.

This chain joins TRBV4-1 and TRBJ1-2; weak D call: TRBD1 (6 bases). V was cut by 6 bases and J by 5 bases, with 16 bases left in between. The CDR3 loop spans 14 amino acids. Germline V gene sequence: CDR1 MGHRA, CDR2 YSYEKL. CDR3 protein: CASSPGTPPYGYTF. The CDR3 DNA sequence: TGCGCCAGCAGTCCCGGGACACCACCTTATGGCTACACCTTC.